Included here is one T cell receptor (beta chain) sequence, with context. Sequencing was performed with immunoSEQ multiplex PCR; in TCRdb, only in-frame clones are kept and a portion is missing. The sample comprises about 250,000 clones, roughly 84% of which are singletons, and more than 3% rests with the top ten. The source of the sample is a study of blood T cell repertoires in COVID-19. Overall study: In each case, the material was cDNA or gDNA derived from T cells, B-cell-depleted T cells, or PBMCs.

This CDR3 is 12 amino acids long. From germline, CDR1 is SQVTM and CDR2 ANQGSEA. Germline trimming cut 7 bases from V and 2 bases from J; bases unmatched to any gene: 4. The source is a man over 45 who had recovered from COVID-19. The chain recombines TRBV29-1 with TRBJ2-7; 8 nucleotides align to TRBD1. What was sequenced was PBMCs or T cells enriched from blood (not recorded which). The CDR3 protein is CSGGTGAYEQYF. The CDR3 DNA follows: TGCAGCGGTGGGACAGGCGCCTACGAGCAGTACTTC.